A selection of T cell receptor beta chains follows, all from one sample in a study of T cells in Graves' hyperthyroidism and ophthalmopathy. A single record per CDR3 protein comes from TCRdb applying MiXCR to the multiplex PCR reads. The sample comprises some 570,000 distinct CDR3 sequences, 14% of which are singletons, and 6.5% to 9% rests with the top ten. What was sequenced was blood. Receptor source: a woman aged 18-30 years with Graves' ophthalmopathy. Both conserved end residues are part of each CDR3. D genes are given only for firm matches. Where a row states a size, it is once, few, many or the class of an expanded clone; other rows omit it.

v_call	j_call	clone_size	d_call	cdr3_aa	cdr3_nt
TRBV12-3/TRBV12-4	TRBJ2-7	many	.	CASSHYEQYF	TGTGCCAGCAGCCACTACGAGCAGTACTTC
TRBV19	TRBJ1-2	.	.	CASSMVDLRDYSYTF	TGTGCCAGTAGTATGGTCGACTTACGAGACTATAGCTACACCTTC
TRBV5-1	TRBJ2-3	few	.	CASSLAPLGAADTQYF	TGCGCCAGCAGCTTGGCCCCCCTAGGGGCGGCAGATACGCAGTATTTT
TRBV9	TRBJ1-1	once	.	CASSVSHENTEAFF	TGTGCCAGCAGCGTATCTCACGAGAACACTGAAGCTTTCTTT
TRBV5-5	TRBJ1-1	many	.	CASSFSFGGNTEAFF	TGTGCCAGCAGCTTTTCGTTCGGGGGGAACACTGAAGCTTTCTTT
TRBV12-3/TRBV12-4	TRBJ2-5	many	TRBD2	CASSFWLAGETQYF	TGTGCCAGCAGTTTTTGGCTAGCGGGAGAGACCCAGTACTTC
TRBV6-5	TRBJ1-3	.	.	CASSYSFTQGPGNTIYF	TGTGCCAGCAGTTACTCCTTCACACAGGGCCCTGGAAACACCATATATTTT
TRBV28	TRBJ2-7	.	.	CASSLKGLSYEQYF	TGTGCCAGCAGTTTGAAGGGCCTCTCCTACGAGCAGTACTTC
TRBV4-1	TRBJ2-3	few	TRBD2	CVQSSGSWTDTQYF	TGCGTTCAATCTAGCGGGAGCTGGACAGATACGCAGTATTTT
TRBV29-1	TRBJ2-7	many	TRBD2	CSVEDPQEGLAAYEQYF	TGCAGCGTTGAAGATCCCCAAGAGGGACTAGCAGCCTACGAGCAGTACTTC
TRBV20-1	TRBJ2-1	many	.	CSARGPDTRFRNEQFF	TGCAGTGCTAGAGGGCCGGACACCCGTTTTAGGAATGAGCAGTTCTTC
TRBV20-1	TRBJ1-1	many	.	CSASKQVRDTEAFF	TGCAGTGCTAGTAAACAGGTGAGGGACACTGAAGCTTTCTTT
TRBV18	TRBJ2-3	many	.	CASSPILGTDTQYF	TGTGCCAGCTCACCTATTCTGGGCACAGATACGCAGTATTTT
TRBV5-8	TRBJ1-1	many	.	CASSLDQGSNTEAFF	TGTGCCAGCAGCTTGGATCAGGGCTCGAACACTGAAGCTTTCTTT
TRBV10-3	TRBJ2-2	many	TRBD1	CAIGNARGTNTGELFF	TGTGCCATCGGGAACGCCAGGGGGACGAACACCGGGGAGCTGTTTTTT
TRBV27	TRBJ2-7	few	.	CASKSGLPFEQYF	TGTGCCAGCAAGTCGGGACTCCCCTTCGAGCAGTACTTC
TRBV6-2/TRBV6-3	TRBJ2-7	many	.	CASSLTSLFEDEQYF	TGTGCCAGCAGTCTCACGAGCCTATTCGAAGACGAGCAGTACTTC
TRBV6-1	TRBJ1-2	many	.	CASSEIYYGYTF	TGTGCCAGCAGTGAAATCTATTATGGCTACACCTTC
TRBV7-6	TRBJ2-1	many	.	CASSTGHSYNEQFF	TGTGCCAGCAGCACAGGACATTCCTACAATGAGCAGTTCTTC
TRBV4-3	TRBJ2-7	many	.	CASSPSGGNVYEQYF	TGCGCCAGCAGCCCCTCTGGAGGGAATGTCTACGAGCAGTACTTC
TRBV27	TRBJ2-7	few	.	CASNRRRGSYEQYF	TGTGCCAGCAACCGAAGAAGGGGGTCCTACGAGCAGTACTTC
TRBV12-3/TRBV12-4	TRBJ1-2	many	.	CASSLSPGAGGYTF	TGTGCCAGCAGTTTGTCTCCGGGGGCTGGAGGCTACACCTTC
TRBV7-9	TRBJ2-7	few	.	CASSPRGWTYEQYF	TGTGCCAGCAGCCCCCGGGGATGGACCTACGAGCAGTACTTC
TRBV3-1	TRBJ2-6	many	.	CASSPRQPGANVLTF	TGTGCCAGCAGCCCCAGACAGCCCGGGGCCAACGTCCTGACTTTC
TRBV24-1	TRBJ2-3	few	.	CATSDFPLGFGAPDTQYF	TGTGCCACCAGTGATTTTCCCCTTGGGTTTGGGGCCCCAGATACGCAGTATTTT
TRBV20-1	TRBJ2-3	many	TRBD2	CSAQRLASTDTQYF	TGCAGTGCGCAGAGACTAGCTAGCACAGATACGCAGTATTTT
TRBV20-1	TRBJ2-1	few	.	CSAKLSGPGQRIPYSYNEQFF	TGCAGTGCTAAACTAAGCGGGCCGGGACAGAGGATCCCCTACTCCTACAATGAGCAGTTCTTC
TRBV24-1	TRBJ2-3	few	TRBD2	CATSDSGLAVGLTDTQYF	TGTGCCACCAGTGATTCTGGACTAGCGGTAGGCCTCACAGATACGCAGTATTTT
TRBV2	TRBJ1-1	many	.	CASRGVGAEAFF	TGTGCCAGCAGGGGAGTCGGCGCTGAAGCTTTCTTT